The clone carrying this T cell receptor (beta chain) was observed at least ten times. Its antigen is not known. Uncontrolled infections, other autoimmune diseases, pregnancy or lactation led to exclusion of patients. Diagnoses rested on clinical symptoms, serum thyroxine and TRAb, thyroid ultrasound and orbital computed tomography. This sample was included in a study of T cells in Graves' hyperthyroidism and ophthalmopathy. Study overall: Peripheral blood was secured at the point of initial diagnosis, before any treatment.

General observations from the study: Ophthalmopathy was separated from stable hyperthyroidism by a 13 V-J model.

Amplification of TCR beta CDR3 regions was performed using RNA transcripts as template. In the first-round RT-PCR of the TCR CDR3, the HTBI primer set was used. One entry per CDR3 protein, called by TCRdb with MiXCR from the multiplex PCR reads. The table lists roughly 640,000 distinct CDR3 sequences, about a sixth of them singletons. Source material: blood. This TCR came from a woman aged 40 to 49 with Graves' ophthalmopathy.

In DNA form, the CDR3 reads TGCAGTGCTAGAATCCGGGGCACTAATGAAAAACTGTTTTTT. It encodes CSARIRGTNEKLFF. This sequence joins TRBV20-1 and TRBJ1-4, with D possibly being TRBD1 (5 bases). Germline CDR1 reads DFQATT; CDR2 reads SNEGSKA (reference sequence). This CDR3 contains 14 residues. V lost 2 bases, J lost 2 bases, and 9 bases lay in between.